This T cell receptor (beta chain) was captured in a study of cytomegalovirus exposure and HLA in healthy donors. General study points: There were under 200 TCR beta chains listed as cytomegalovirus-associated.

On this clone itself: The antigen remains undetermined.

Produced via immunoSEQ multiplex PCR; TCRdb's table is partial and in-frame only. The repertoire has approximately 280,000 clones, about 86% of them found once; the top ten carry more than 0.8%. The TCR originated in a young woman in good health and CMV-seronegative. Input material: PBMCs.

CDR3 nucleotides: TGTGCCAGCAGTGACAGGGGTAAGGATGAGCAGTTCTTC. Residues: CASSDRGKDEQFF. The chain combines TRBV6-4 with TRBJ2-1; D might be TRBD1 (5 bases). V gave up 2 bases and J gave up 8 bases, with 10 bases separating them. CDR3 length: 13 amino acids. CDR1 and CDR2 (germline): MRHNA, SNTAGT.